These T cell receptor beta chains were read from a single sample in a study of technical replicates of blood from several donors. The method was immunoSEQ multiplex PCR; TCRdb's version includes in-frame clones alone and lacks a portion of them. This sample has about 81,000 clones, with approximately 78% found just once. The sequenced material came from PBMCs. These receptors originate from a human donor in good health. Some clones in this sample may be carry-over from other donors' samples. Each CDR3 is given with its conserved first and last residue. A D gene is named only where the DNA matches it firmly. Size values are once, few and many counts, or a class for expanded clones, and some rows have none.

abundance: NA; v_gene: TRBV29-1; d_gene: TRBD1; j_gene: TRBJ2-7; CDR3aa: CSVEAWDRVSYEQYF; CDR3nt: TGCAGCGTTGAAGCCTGGGACAGGGTATCCTACGAGCAGTACTTC
abundance: NA; v_gene: TRBV9; d_gene: TRBD2; j_gene: TRBJ2-1; CDR3aa: CASSVLAGGEQFF; CDR3nt: TGTGCCAGCAGCGTTCTAGCGGGGGGGGAGCAGTTCTTC
abundance: NA; v_gene: TRBV27; d_gene: TRBD1; j_gene: TRBJ2-7; CDR3aa: CASSLLRTGQGDYEQYF; CDR3nt: TGTGCCAGCAGTTTGCTCCGCACCGGACAGGGGGACTACGAGCAGTACTTC
abundance: NA; v_gene: TRBV4-2; d_gene: NA; j_gene: TRBJ2-1; CDR3aa: CASSQDRSGEQFF; CDR3nt: TGTGCCAGCAGCCAAGATCGCAGTGGTGAGCAGTTCTTC
abundance: NA; v_gene: TRBV6-1; d_gene: TRBD1; j_gene: TRBJ1-1; CDR3aa: CASSEGQGGTEAFF; CDR3nt: TGTGCCAGCAGTGAGGGACAGGGCGGGACTGAAGCTTTCTTT
abundance: NA; v_gene: TRBV19; d_gene: TRBD2; j_gene: TRBJ2-3; CDR3aa: CASKTTGTSVSDTQYF; CDR3nt: TGTGCCAGTAAGACAACCGGGACTAGCGTCTCAGATACGCAGTATTTT
abundance: few; v_gene: TRBV4-2; d_gene: TRBD1; j_gene: TRBJ1-5; CDR3aa: CASSQGDRGDQPQHF; CDR3nt: TGTGCCAGCAGCCAAGGGGACAGGGGGGACCAGCCCCAGCATTTT
abundance: few; v_gene: TRBV6-5; d_gene: NA; j_gene: TRBJ2-7; CDR3aa: CASSGDRLSYEQYF; CDR3nt: TGTGCCAGCAGTGGAGACAGGCTTTCCTACGAGCAGTACTTC
abundance: NA; v_gene: TRBV5-6; d_gene: NA; j_gene: TRBJ2-3; CDR3aa: CASSLGTLADTQYF; CDR3nt: TGTGCCAGCAGCCTGGGGACTCTTGCAGATACGCAGTATTTT
abundance: NA; v_gene: TRBV2; d_gene: TRBD1; j_gene: TRBJ2-3; CDR3aa: CASNRGDTDTQYF; CDR3nt: TGTGCCAGCAACAGGGGTGACACAGATACGCAGTATTTT
abundance: NA; v_gene: TRBV27; d_gene: TRBD1; j_gene: TRBJ2-1; CDR3aa: CASSFSRGLYNEQFF; CDR3nt: TGTGCCAGCAGTTTTTCCAGGGGGCTCTACAATGAGCAGTTCTTC
abundance: NA; v_gene: TRBV30; d_gene: NA; j_gene: TRBJ1-2; CDR3aa: CAWSVPQRNGYTF; CDR3nt: TGTGCCTGGAGTGTACCACAGCGGAACGGCTACACCTTC
abundance: once; v_gene: TRBV27; d_gene: NA; j_gene: TRBJ1-2; CDR3aa: CASSLSKLEMNYGYTF; CDR3nt: TGTGCCAGCAGTTTATCGAAACTTGAGATGAACTATGGCTACACCTTC
abundance: many; v_gene: TRBV30; d_gene: NA; j_gene: TRBJ1-2; CDR3aa: CAWRDGYGYTF; CDR3nt: TGTGCCTGGAGAGACGGGTATGGCTACACCTTC
abundance: NA; v_gene: TRBV6-1; d_gene: TRBD2; j_gene: TRBJ2-3; CDR3aa: CAWKGTAGGPQYF; CDR3nt: TGTGCTTGGAAAGGGACAGCGGGGGGCCCCCAGTATTTT
abundance: once; v_gene: TRBV7-9; d_gene: NA; j_gene: TRBJ2-2; CDR3aa: CASSLDQGLGTGELFF; CDR3nt: TGTGCCAGCAGCTTAGATCAGGGTCTTGGGACCGGGGAGCTGTTTTTT
abundance: NA; v_gene: TRBV19; d_gene: NA; j_gene: TRBJ1-5; CDR3aa: CASSILEGILTQPQHF; CDR3nt: TGTGCCAGTAGTATTTTGGAGGGAATTTTAACTCAGCCCCAGCATTTT
abundance: NA; v_gene: TRBV7-9; d_gene: NA; j_gene: TRBJ2-7; CDR3aa: CASTHPRDSTRGVYEQYF; CDR3nt: TGTGCCAGCACCCATCCCCGGGACAGTACAAGGGGGGTCTACGAGCAGTACTTC
abundance: NA; v_gene: TRBV5-1; d_gene: TRBD1; j_gene: TRBJ1-1; CDR3aa: CASSFGDRTEAFF; CDR3nt: TGCGCCAGCAGCTTTGGGGACAGAACTGAAGCTTTCTTT
abundance: NA; v_gene: TRBV19; d_gene: NA; j_gene: TRBJ2-1; CDR3aa: CASRTGSSVFNEQFF; CDR3nt: TGTGCCAGTAGAACAGGGAGTAGTGTTTTTAATGAGCAGTTCTTC
abundance: NA; v_gene: TRBV6-6; d_gene: TRBD1; j_gene: TRBJ1-2; CDR3aa: CASSQSGTVGYTF; CDR3nt: TGTGCCAGCAGCCAGAGTGGGACAGTTGGCTACACCTTC
abundance: few; v_gene: TRBV4-1; d_gene: NA; j_gene: TRBJ1-6; CDR3aa: CASSQSVRGYNSPLHF; CDR3nt: TGCGCCAGCAGCCAATCAGTCAGGGGTTATAATTCACCCCTCCACTTT
abundance: NA; v_gene: TRBV12-5; d_gene: NA; j_gene: TRBJ2-7; CDR3aa: CASGLVLGEGGEQYF; CDR3nt: TGTGCTAGTGGTTTGGTACTAGGGGAAGGGGGCGAGCAGTACTTC
abundance: NA; v_gene: TRBV7-9; d_gene: TRBD1; j_gene: TRBJ2-7; CDR3aa: CASSLGRTGGDEQYF; CDR3nt: TGTGCCAGCAGCCTCGGGCGGACAGGGGGCGATGAGCAGTACTTC
abundance: NA; v_gene: TRBV13; d_gene: TRBD2; j_gene: TRBJ2-1; CDR3aa: CASSTNREAILQFF; CDR3nt: TGTGCCAGCAGCACCAACCGGGAGGCTATCCTGCAGTTCTTC
abundance: NA; v_gene: TRBV9; d_gene: NA; j_gene: TRBJ1-1; CDR3aa: CASSTLAPNTEAFF; CDR3nt: TGTGCCAGCAGCACCCTGGCCCCGAACACTGAAGCTTTCTTT
abundance: NA; v_gene: TRBV27; d_gene: TRBD2; j_gene: TRBJ2-3; CDR3aa: CASSTRLAGGPDTQYF; CDR3nt: TGTGCCAGCAGTACACGACTAGCGGGGGGCCCAGATACGCAGTATTTT
abundance: NA; v_gene: TRBV7-6; d_gene: NA; j_gene: TRBJ1-1; CDR3aa: CASSPMQNTEAFF; CDR3nt: TGTGCCAGCAGCCCTATGCAAAACACTGAAGCTTTCTTT
abundance: once; v_gene: TRBV7-9; d_gene: NA; j_gene: TRBJ1-2; CDR3aa: CASSSPVLDGYTF; CDR3nt: TGTGCCAGCAGCTCCCCGGTCCTGGATGGCTACACCTTC